These 8 T cell receptor beta chains were all obtained from the same sample, sequenced in a study of T cells in localized non-small cell lung cancer. Profiled with immunoSEQ multiplex PCR; TCRdb holds only in-frame clones, not every one. The sample includes 30,000 to 45,000 clones, around 81% of them seen just once. The starting material was peripheral blood mononuclear cells, obtained before any cancer treatment. These TCRs come from a male donor aged 60 or over with stage II lung adenocarcinoma.

The chain joins TRBV12-2 to TRBJ2-3. TRBV12-2 is termed a pseudogene. This CDR3 has 14 amino acids. CDR3 nucleotides: TGTGCAAGTCGCCAGGAGATCCGAGAAGATACGCAGTATTTT. Protein sequence: CASRQEIREDTQYF.

The chain couples TRBV28 to TRBJ1-1; TRBD1 is a possible D gene (6 bases). This CDR3 is built from 14 residues. With 6 bases removed from V and 0 bases from J, the gap between germline ends came to 11 bases. Germline lookup yields CDR1 MDHEN and CDR2 SYDVKM. The CDR3 region is CASSLDSLNTEAFF. CDR3 coding DNA: TGTGCCAGCAGCCTGGACAGCTTGAACACTGAAGCTTTCTTT.

This sequence joins TRBV6-5 and TRBJ1-4; D may be TRBD1 (6 bases). Germline assignment: CDR1 MNHEY and CDR2 SVGAGI. The V end was cut by 6 bases, the J end by 8 bases, with 19 bases between. The CDR3 has 15 residues. CDR3 region: CASRAGGGQLEKLFF. CDR3 DNA sequence: TGTGCCAGCAGAGCCGGGGGGGGGCAGCTGGAAAAACTGTTTTTT.

This clone occurred a few times. The chain couples TRBV5-1 to TRBJ1-1, with 8 nucleotides matching TRBD1. CDR1 is SGHRS and CDR2 is YFSETQ in the germline V gene. The CDR3 runs 14 residues. Trimming removed 4 bases from V and 4 bases from J; junction bases left unmatched: 6. The CDR3 loop reads CASSPGQGGTEAFF. In DNA form, the CDR3 reads TGCGCCAGCAGCCCCGGACAGGGCGGCACTGAAGCTTTCTTT.

The chain couples TRBV6-1 to TRBJ2-3, with 7 bases aligning to TRBD2. The ends lost 8 bases at V and 0 bases at J; junction bases unmatched: 8. The CDR3 has 15 residues. CDR1 MNHNS and CDR2 SASEGT come from the germline V gene. The CDR3 DNA is TGTGCCAGCGGAGCTAGCGGATCTAGCACAGATACGCAGTATTTT. Its translation: CASGASGSSTDTQYF.

The gene calls are TRBV5-1 and TRBJ2-7; no clear D. The CDR3 loop spans 15 amino acids. The germline CDR1 and CDR2 sequences are SGHRS and YFSETQ. V lost 0 bases and J 1 base, leaving 11 bases between the germline ends. The chain's CDR3 is CASSLEPGPSYEQYF. CDR3 sequence (DNA): TGCGCCAGCAGCTTGGAGCCAGGACCTTCCTACGAGCAGTACTTC. Combining the CDR3 with reference TRBV5-1 and TRBJ2-7 gives the whole variable domain KAGVTQTPRYLIKTRGQQVTLSCSPISGHRSVSWYQQTPGQGLQFLFEYFSETQRNKGNFPGRFSGRQFSNSRSEMNVSTLELGDSALYLCASSLEPGPSYEQYFGPGTRLTVT.

The gene calls are TRBV7-2 and TRBJ1-5; tentative D call: TRBD1 (6 bases). CDR3 length equals 14 residues. Germline CDR1 and CDR2: SGHTA and FQGNSA. The ends were cut back, 3 bases at V and 4 bases at J, with 10 bases in the middle. The CDR3 DNA is TGTGCCAGCAGCTTCTCCAGGGGAAATCAGCCCCAGCATTTT. It codes for CASSFSRGNQPQHF.

This clone has just a few counts. In the same sample, other DNA sequences code for this CDR3. The V gene is TRBV18, the J gene TRBJ1-5, with a possible D match to TRBD1 (5 bases). Trimming cost V 3 bases and J 4 bases, with 10 bases left between them. Looked up from germline, CDR1 is KGHSH and CDR2 is LQKENI. This CDR3 has 14 residues. Here the CDR3 DNA reads TGTGCCAGCTCACCGGGACGGGAGAATCAGCCCCAGCATTTT. Protein sequence: CASSPGRENQPQHF.